This T cell receptor (beta chain) emerged from a study of cytomegalovirus exposure and HLA in healthy donors. V lost 3 bases and J lost 3, with 13 bases in between. Germline-derived CDR1 and CDR2 are KGHSH and LQKENI. This CDR3 has 15 amino acids. Notes on the study in general: It was only CMV serostatus that was available as immune exposure information.

This clone turned up a few times. Its antigen is not known. PCR primers comprised 60 Vbeta and 13 Jbeta primers. Measured with immunoSEQ multiplex PCR; TCRdb has only the in-frame clones, and not every one. The table has roughly 200,000 clones, around 73% seen once; the top ten hold roughly 2%. The sequenced sample consisted of PBMCs. The V call is TRBV18, the J call TRBJ2-3, with D tentatively TRBD2 (5 bases). The TCR sequence derives from a woman under 40 in good health and CMV-seropositive. In DNA form, the CDR3 reads TGTGCCAGCTCACCGCTAGCATTTAAGACAGATACGCAGTATTTT. The encoded protein is CASSPLAFKTDTQYF.